These 12 T cell receptor beta chains were all obtained from the same sample, sequenced in a study of blood T cells in healthy people across ages. Alongside a J-beta primer mix, a sample-barcoded 5' primer served in a second PCR lasting roughly 6 to 12 cycles. TCRdb fed the 5' RACE reads into MiXCR, producing one record per CDR3 protein. The data show around 800,000 distinct CDR3 sequences, about 46% seen once. Sequencing was done on a sample of blood. The receptors come from a man older than 75 in good health.

Only a few counts were recorded for this clonotype. Written as DNA, the CDR3 is TGCAGCGTTGTTCTGGCAACTACTCGCGGTAGCAATCAGCCCCAGCATTTT. Translation gives CSVVLATTRGSNQPQHF. The chain is built from TRBV29-1 and TRBJ1-5; no reliable D call. Deletions cut 4 bases from V and 0 bases from J, with 19 bases between. From germline, CDR1 is SQVTM and CDR2 ANQGSEA. This CDR3 is 17 amino acids long.

This clonotype was seen repeatedly, ten times or more. The chain couples TRBV2 to TRBJ2-1; 12 nucleotides line up with TRBD2. Germline V gene lookup returns CDR1 SNHLY and CDR2 FYNNEI. J was trimmed by 10 bases and V by 7 bases; bases with no gene match: 8. There are 14 residues in the CDR3. The CDR3 loop reads CASTDGLAGNEQFF. The CDR3 DNA sequence: TGTGCCAGCACAGACGGACTAGCGGGAAACGAGCAGTTCTTC.

The chain carries TRBV12-3 or TRBV12-4 and TRBJ1-5; D is undetermined. The CDR3 length is 13 residues. Trimming left V 5 bases short and J 3 bases short, with 8 bases between. CDR3 amino acids: CASSRNDNQPQHF. DNA of the CDR3: TGTGCCAGCAGTCGGAACGACAATCAGCCCCAGCATTTT.

This chain joins TRBV20-1 and TRBJ2-1; a possible D gene is TRBD1 (6 bases). TRBJ2-7 matches the DNA end more closely, so the J call is doubtful. Germline assignment: CDR1 DFQATT and CDR2 SNEGSKA (reference sequence). This CDR3 is built from 15 residues. CDR3 residues: CSAPPGTTNYNEQYF. In nucleotides, the CDR3 is TGCAGTGCTCCACCCGGGACAACAAACTACAATGAGCAGTACTTC.

CDR3 in amino acids: CASSQLGQGTGELFF. The CDR3 coding sequence is TGCGCCAGCAGCCAACTCGGACAGGGCACCGGGGAGCTGTTTTTT. The chain recombines TRBV4-3 with TRBJ2-2; 8 bases align to TRBD1. The CDR3 runs 15 residues. CDR1 LGHNA and CDR2 YSLEER come from the germline V gene. V lost 2 bases and J lost 4; bases outside the gene matches: 3.

The gene calls are TRBV10-3 and TRBJ2-5; D unclear. The V and J ends lost 0 bases and 4 bases respectively, with 9 bases between them. CDR1 ENHRY and CDR2 SYGVKD come from the germline V gene. The CDR3 has 14 residues. CDR3 sequence (DNA): TGTGCCATCAGTGAGTCGAACGGGCGAGAGACCCAGTACTTC. It yields the protein CAISESNGRETQYF.

The chain couples TRBV20-1 to TRBJ2-3, with 12 bases lining up with TRBD2. The ends lost 6 bases at V and 4 bases at J; junction bases unmatched: 5. This CDR3 is 14 amino acids long. Germline V CDR1 and CDR2: DFQATT, SNEGSKA (reference sequence). The CDR3 region has the DNA TGCAGTGCCCCGACTAGCGGGAGATCAGATACGCAGTATTTT. Translating gives CSAPTSGRSDTQYF.

In this sample, this clonotype turned up a few times. The chain is built from TRBV12-3 or TRBV12-4 and TRBJ1-6; a possible D gene is TRBD1 (6 bases). The CDR3 length is 15 residues. Trimming took off 5 bases at V and 4 bases at J, with 12 bases between the two ends. The CDR3 loop reads CASSPTGAYNSPLHF. Written as DNA, the CDR3 is TGTGCCAGCAGTCCGACGGGGGCGTATAATTCACCCCTCCACTTT.

This chain joins TRBV25-1 and TRBJ2-5, with 7 bases identical to TRBD1. The end of the DNA fits TRBJ2-4 better, so the J call may be wrong. The V gene's germline CDR1 is MGHDK and CDR2 SYGVNS. This CDR3 is built from 13 residues. For the CDR3, the DNA is TGTGCCAGCAGAGGGGGACAGTGGAACATTCAGTACTTC. Encoded protein: CASRGGQWNIQYF.

The V and J genes are TRBV9 and TRBJ2-3; D not certain. From germline, CDR1 is SGDLS and CDR2 YYNGEE. This CDR3 contains 15 residues. V dropped 0 bases and J dropped 0 bases, with 8 bases sitting between them. The CDR3 protein is CASSVAVTSTDTQYF. In nucleotides, the CDR3 is TGTGCCAGCAGCGTAGCGGTGACTAGCACAGATACGCAGTATTTT.

This clonotype came up a few times. The chain carries TRBV20-1 and TRBJ2-1, with TRBD2 matching 8 bases. Germline V gene sequence: CDR1 DFQATT, CDR2 SNEGSKA (reference sequence). V lost 5 bases to trimming and J lost 4 bases; unmatched junction nucleotides: 13. This CDR3 is 16 amino acids long. The CDR3: CSAPLSLAGLYNEQFF. Here the CDR3 DNA reads TGCAGTGCTCCTCTAAGCCTAGCGGGCTTATACAATGAGCAGTTCTTC.

This clonotype was seen only a few times. The chain has TRBV20-1 and TRBJ2-3; D unclear. V lost 4 bases and J lost 0, with 8 bases in between. This CDR3 is built from 13 residues. Germline V gene data show CDR1 as DFQATT and CDR2 as SNEGSKA (reference sequence). The CDR3 protein is CSATMGSTDTQYF. The CDR3, as DNA: TGCAGTGCTACCATGGGAAGCACAGATACGCAGTATTTT.